A single sample is the source of the 29 T cell receptor beta chains below, sequenced in a study of T-cell reconstitution after alpha-beta-depleted transplantation in children. During its preparation, the TCRbeta library received unique molecular identifiers. MiXCR, run by TCRdb on the PCR reads, gives a single entry per CDR3 protein. The table records under 450,000 distinct CDR3 sequences, 15% to 20% of them present only once. The sample was PBMCs, mostly from graft donor cells, taken 360 days after TCRalphabeta/CD19-depleted stem cell transplant. The origin of the receptors is a boy in the first two years of life who had a stem cell transplant for Wiskott-Aldrich syndrome, so the T cells may come from the graft donor.

The J gene is TRBJ2-3, the V gene TRBV4-1; D not resolved. The V end lost 0 bases, the J end lost 1 base, and 17 bases lay between the germline ends. Germline CDR1 MGHRA, CDR2 YSYEKL. CDR3 length equals 18 residues. The CDR3 nucleotides read TGCGCCAGCAGCCAAGAGGTTTTCAAACCGCCGGGCACAGATACGCAGTATTTT. This encodes CASSQEVFKPPGTDTQYF.

The chain has TRBV20-1 and TRBJ2-7, with 13 bases that match TRBD2. The length of the CDR3 is 17 residues. V lost 1 base to trimming and J lost 1 base; unmatched junction nucleotides: 7. CDR1 is DFQATT, CDR2 SNEGSKA, per germline (reference sequence). Here the CDR3 reads CSARGWGLAGISYEQYF. CDR3 DNA sequence: TGCAGTGCTAGAGGATGGGGACTAGCGGGAATATCCTACGAGCAGTACTTC.

The rearrangement uses TRBV4-2 and TRBJ2-2; D gene ambiguous. V dropped 0 bases and J dropped 4 bases, with 6 bases sitting between them. The germline CDR1 and CDR2 sequences are LGHNA and YNFKEQ. The CDR3 contains 14 residues. CDR3 nucleotides: TGTGCCAGCAGCCAAGATGACCCCACCGGGGAGCTGTTTTTT. It encodes CASSQDDPTGELFF.

This clonotype was found a few times. V gene TRBV24-1 combines with J gene TRBJ2-1, with 8 nucleotides matching TRBD1. This CDR3 region has 15 residues. V was pared by 7 bases and J by 5 bases, with 9 bases of the junction left unmatched. Germline V gene data show CDR1 as KGHDR and CDR2 as SFDVKD. CDR3 sequence (DNA): TGTGCCACCAGCCAGATCGGGACAGGAGACAATGAGCAGTTCTTC. It translates to CATSQIGTGDNEQFF.

This clonotype was recorded a few times. This rearrangement joins TRBV7-9 to TRBJ2-7; TRBD1 matches 7 bases. Trimming removed 3 bases from V and 5 bases from J; junction bases left unmatched: 4. Germline V lookup: CDR1 SEHNR, CDR2 FQNEAQ (reference sequence). CDR3 length equals 13 residues. The CDR3 nucleotides are TGTGCCAGCAGCTTTTACAGGGGACACGAGCAGTACTTC. Protein sequence: CASSFYRGHEQYF.

There are a few counts of this clonotype. This chain links TRBV6-1 with TRBJ1-2; 7 bases line up with TRBD1. With 5 bases clipped from V and 7 bases from J, the junction kept 10 bases outside the gene matches. The V gene's germline CDR1 is MNHNS and CDR2 SASEGT. The CDR3 has 14 amino acids. The CDR3 reads CASSPGTARGGYTF. The CDR3, as DNA: TGTGCCAGCAGTCCCGGGACAGCGAGGGGTGGCTACACCTTC.

The chain has TRBV10-3 and TRBJ2-3, with TRBD1 matching over 8 bases. This CDR3 contains 14 residues. Trimming cost V 10 bases and J 3 bases; bases outside gene matches: 9. CDR1 and CDR2 (germline): ENHRY, SYGVKD. The CDR3 is CATAQGARTDTQYF. The DNA for the CDR3 is TGTGCCACCGCCCAGGGGGCGCGAACAGATACGCAGTATTTT.

This clonotype was observed a handful of times. This chain uses TRBV5-1 with TRBJ2-4, with TRBD1 matching over 10 bases. CDR1 SGHRS and CDR2 YFSETQ come from the germline V gene. There are 14 residues in the CDR3. With 4 bases clipped from V and 8 bases from J, the junction kept 6 bases outside the gene matches. The CDR3 coding sequence is TGCGCCAGCAGCCCGGACAGGGGGGTAGACATTCAGTACTTC. Translated, it gives CASSPDRGVDIQYF.

This clonotype came up a few times. This chain's CDR3 is CASTKGELFF. CDR3 DNA: TGTGCCAGCACCAAGGGGGAGCTGTTTTTT. The rearrangement links TRBV7-9 to TRBJ2-2, with D unclear. The CDR3 totals 10 residues. Trimming took off 7 bases at V and 8 bases at J, with 5 bases between the two ends. In germline, CDR1 is SEHNR, CDR2 FQNEAQ (reference sequence).

This clonotype was observed many times. This chain connects TRBV12-3 or TRBV12-4 to TRBJ2-7; a weak D match, TRBD2 (6 bases). The V end lost 0 bases, the J end lost 9 bases, and 12 bases lay between the germline ends. The CDR3 consists of 13 residues. This CDR3 reads CASSLAFWGVQYF. The CDR3 DNA reads as TGTGCCAGCAGTTTAGCCTTCTGGGGGGTGCAGTACTTC.

In this sample, this clonotype turned up a few times. The chain is built from TRBV15 and TRBJ2-3; TRBD2 matches at 7 bases. CDR1 is LNHNV, CDR2 YYDKDF, per germline (reference sequence). V was pared by 0 bases and J by 2 bases, with 8 bases of the junction left unmatched. The CDR3 extends over 17 amino acids. The CDR3 sequence is CATSRDRLADFTDTQYF. CDR3 in DNA: TGTGCCACCAGCAGAGATCGGCTAGCGGACTTCACAGATACGCAGTATTTT.

Details on this clonotype: The junction does not match germline at one end; this may be a read error. The rearrangement links TRBV4-3 to TRBJ2-5; TRBD2 matches at 8 bases. CDR3 size: 15 residues. CDR1 and CDR2 from the germline V gene are LGHNA and YSLEER. The CDR3 DNA is TGCGCCAGCAGCCAGCTAGACGGGAGGGTAGAGGCCCAGTACTTC. Translated: CASSQLDGRVEAQYF.

This CDR3 is CASSLGSSGGQETQYF. The CDR3 DNA reads TGCGCCAGCAGCTTGGGCTCTAGCGGGGGTCAAGAGACCCAGTACTTC. The chain employs TRBV5-1 and TRBJ2-5, with 10 bases that match TRBD2. Germline lookup yields CDR1 SGHRS and CDR2 YFSETQ. V trimming: 0 bases; J trimming: 2 bases; junction bases outside the gene matches: 4. The CDR3 has 16 amino acids.

Here the CDR3 reads CSAGWVYNEQFF. The CDR3 bases are TGCAGCGCTGGGTGGGTTTACAATGAGCAGTTCTTC. This sequence joins TRBV29-1 and TRBJ2-1; D is uncertain. Germline CDR1 and CDR2: SQVTM and ANQGSEA. This CDR3 region has 12 residues. Between the trimmed V and J ends, which lost 7 bases and 4 bases, there was a span of 11 bases.

The chain is built from TRBV3-1 and TRBJ2-7; D is perhaps TRBD1 or TRBD2 (6 bases each). Trimming removed 4 bases from V and 3 bases from J, with 25 bases in between. Germline V CDR1 and CDR2: LGHDT, YNNKEL (reference sequence). CDR3 length: 18 amino acids. CDR3 sequence: CASSPRGPGPLRLYEQYF. The CDR3, as DNA: TGTGCCAGCAGCCCCCGGGGGCCCGGACCACTACGGCTCTACGAGCAGTACTTC.

This clonotype came up a few times. This CDR3 reads CASSLTGWEQFF. The CDR3 coding sequence is TGTGCCAGCAGCTTAACAGGGTGGGAGCAGTTCTTC. V is TRBV7-9 and J is TRBJ2-1, with a possible D match to TRBD1 (6 bases). The CDR3 contains 12 residues. Per germline, CDR1 SEHNR and CDR2 FQNEAQ (reference sequence). V lost 2 bases and J lost 10, with 9 bases in between.

This clonotype was observed once. The chain carries TRBV11-1 and TRBJ2-7, with 16 bases that match TRBD2. Per the germline V gene, CDR1 is SGHAT and CDR2 is FQDESV (reference sequence). The trim removed 3 bases at V and 2 bases at J, leaving 7 bases unmatched. CDR3 length: 18 amino acids. This CDR3 is CASSFGGLAGGPTYEQYF. The CDR3 DNA is TGTGCCAGCAGCTTCGGGGGACTAGCGGGAGGGCCCACCTACGAGCAGTACTTC. Full variable domain (rest looked up from reference TRBV11-1 and TRBJ2-7): EAEVAQSPRYKITEKSQAVAFWCDPISGHATLYWYRQILGQGPELLVQFQDESVVDDSQLPKDRFSAERLKGVDSTLKIQPAELGDSAMYLCASSFGGLAGGPTYEQYFGPGTRLTVT.

This clonotype was observed once. This chain connects TRBV20-1 to TRBJ2-1; maybe TRBD2 (6 bases). This CDR3 is 14 amino acids long. Trimming took off 6 bases at V and 3 bases at J, with 15 bases between the two ends. The V gene's germline CDR1 is DFQATT and CDR2 SNEGSKA (reference sequence). CDR3 sequence: CSARPGEIYNEQFF. CDR3 coding DNA: TGCAGTGCCCGGCCGGGGGAGATCTACAATGAGCAGTTCTTC.

The count of this clonotype is one. The rearrangement links TRBV20-1 to TRBJ1-1; 8 bases are a match to TRBD1. After removal of 4 bases from V and 9 bases from J, the junction contained 13 bases not matched to a gene. CDR1 is DFQATT, CDR2 SNEGSKA, per germline (reference sequence). This CDR3 contains 14 residues. In DNA form, the CDR3 reads TGCAGTGCTAAAGTGGGGACAGGTCAAAGTAAAGCTTTCTTT. It codes for CSAKVGTGQSKAFF.

This clonotype was seen more than once but under ten times. V and J are TRBV12-3 or TRBV12-4 and TRBJ2-5; 12 bases match TRBD2. Trimming removed 6 bases from V and 3 bases from J; junction bases left unmatched: 11. The length of the CDR3 is 17 residues. This chain's CDR3 is CASSPRRTSGTEETQYF. The DNA of the CDR3 is TGTGCCAGCAGCCCCCGGCGGACTAGCGGGACCGAAGAGACCCAGTACTTC.

The sample holds many counts of this clonotype. The rearrangement uses TRBV18 and TRBJ2-1, with TRBD2 matching 11 bases. The J segment lost 2 bases and the V segment lost 0 bases, leaving 0 bases of the junction unmatched. The CDR3 has 16 residues. Germline V gene data show CDR1 as KGHSH and CDR2 as LQKENI. The CDR3 is CASSPPGLAAYNEQFF. As DNA, the CDR3 is TGTGCCAGCTCACCACCGGGACTAGCGGCCTACAATGAGCAGTTCTTC. Full variable domain (remainder filled in from reference TRBV18 and TRBJ2-1): NAGVMQNPRHLVRRRGQEARLRCSPMKGHSHVYWYRQLPEEGLKFMVYLQKENIIDESGMPKERFSAEFPKEGPSILRIQQVVRGDSAAYFCASSPPGLAAYNEQFFGPGTRLTVL.

The chain recombines TRBV18 with TRBJ2-3; TRBD1 matches 8 bases. CDR1 is KGHSH, CDR2 LQKENI, per germline. Trimming at V came to 3 bases and at J to 2 bases, leaving 4 bases not matched to a gene. The CDR3 sequence is 15 residues long. The chain's CDR3 is CASSPPGQDTDTQYF. The CDR3 nucleotides are TGTGCCAGCTCACCTCCGGGACAGGACACAGATACGCAGTATTTT.

This clonotype was seen a few times. The CDR3 protein is CASSYWGSNQPQHF. CDR3 in DNA: TGTGCCAGCAGTTATTGGGGTAGCAATCAGCCCCAGCATTTT. The gene calls are TRBV6-5 and TRBJ1-5; D call uncertain. Germline loops: CDR1 MNHEY, CDR2 SVGAGI. This CDR3 is 14 amino acids long. Trimming stripped 3 bases from V and 0 bases from J, with 6 bases between.

The sample holds a few counts of this clonotype. The V and J genes are TRBV7-2 and TRBJ2-7; possibly TRBD1 for D (6 bases). The CDR3 has 13 residues. The V gene lost 2 bases and the J gene lost 6 bases, with 11 bases spanning the gap. Germline V gene sequence: CDR1 SGHTA, CDR2 FQGNSA. The CDR3 protein is CASSLLQGGEQYF. DNA of the CDR3: TGTGCCAGCAGCTTACTACAGGGTGGCGAGCAGTACTTC. The full variable domain, in which reference TRBV7-2 and TRBJ2-7 provide the parts outside the CDR3, is GAGVSQSPSNKVTEKGKDVELRCDPISGHTALYWYRQSLGQGLEFLIYFQGNSAPDKSGLPSDRFSAERTGGSVSTLTIQRTQQEDSAVYLCASSLLQGGEQYFGPGTRLTVT.

J is TRBJ1-5 and V is TRBV20-1; TRBD1 agrees at 7 bases. V gave up 4 bases and J gave up 3 bases; unmatched junction bases: 15. CDR3 length: 17 residues. From germline, CDR1 is DFQATT and CDR2 SNEGSKA (reference sequence). In DNA, the CDR3 is TGCAGTGCTACCCGACAGGGCAAGATCAACCACAATCAGCCCCAGCATTTT. It is translated as CSATRQGKINHNQPQHF.

The table lists this clonotype with a few counts. V usage is TRBV4-1 and J usage is TRBJ2-7; the D gene is possibly TRBD1 (6 bases). The germline CDR1 and CDR2 sequences are MGHRA and YSYEKL. The CDR3 sequence is 14 residues long. The V end lost 0 bases, the J end lost 7 bases, and 13 bases lay between the germline ends. The CDR3 spells CASSQETGRGEQYF. DNA for the CDR3: TGCGCCAGCAGCCAAGAAACTGGTAGGGGGGAGCAGTACTTC.

This clonotype was observed a few times. The chain has TRBV24-1 and TRBJ2-1, with 13 nucleotides matching TRBD2. Germline V gene data show CDR1 as KGHDR and CDR2 as SFDVKD. The CDR3 is 15 residues long. With 4 bases clipped from V and 8 bases from J, the junction kept 4 bases outside the gene matches. The CDR3 spells CATSDPTSGRDEQFF. Here the CDR3 DNA reads TGTGCCACCAGTGACCCCACTAGCGGGAGGGATGAGCAGTTCTTC.

The chain employs TRBV28 and TRBJ2-7; the D is unclear. The V gene lost 2 bases and the J gene lost 2 bases, with 7 bases spanning the gap. The germline V gene has CDR1 MDHEN and CDR2 SYDVKM. This CDR3 has 13 amino acids. In nucleotides, the CDR3 is TGTGCCAGCAGTTTAACAGTACCCTACGAGCAGTACTTC. It is translated as CASSLTVPYEQYF.

The V gene is TRBV9, the J gene TRBJ2-2; maybe TRBD1 (5 bases). V was cut by 0 bases and J by 13 bases, with 10 bases left in between. CDR1 SGDLS and CDR2 YYNGEE come from the germline V gene. The CDR3 totals 12 residues. The CDR3 sequence: CASSVEQGRLFF. CDR3 bases: TGTGCCAGCAGCGTAGAGCAGGGAAGGCTGTTTTTT.